Sequencing of this TCR beta chain was carried out in a study of blood T cell repertoires in COVID-19. Study as a whole: Acute and convalescent COVID-19 samples came from the United States, Italy and Spain. PBMCs, B-cell-depleted T cells, or T cells were the source of the cDNA or gDNA that made up the material.

As processed by the authors: From reference gene primer amplification, estimates of nucleated cell counts were derived. The table came from immunoSEQ multiplex PCR; TCRdb's copy has only in-frame clones and leaves some out. That table furnishes V, J and clone size, whereas the DNA furnished D and trimming. The sample records under 300,000 clones, more than 70% being singletons. The CDR3 extends over 16 amino acids. The germline V gene encodes CDR1 LGHDT and CDR2 YNNKEL (reference sequence). The trim removed 1 base at V and 2 bases at J, leaving 8 bases unmatched. The genes are TRBV3-1 (or the pseudogene TRBV3-2) and TRBJ2-7; 7 bases match TRBD1. The sequenced sample consisted of peripheral blood. The clonotype comes from a man at least 80 years old with acute or convalescent COVID-19. CDR3 in DNA: TGTGCCAGCAGCCAAGGTATCGGGCAGGGGGCCTACGAGCAGTACTTC. Translated: CASSQGIGQGAYEQYF.